Only a few counts were recorded for the clone carrying this T cell receptor (beta chain). What it binds is unknown. Via MiXCR, TCRdb re-called the reads, giving one row per CDR3 protein. The sample holds some 920,000 distinct CDR3 sequences, 31% seen once. This record belongs to a study of T cell repertoires in cytomegalovirus infection. Study-wide context: Recently identified HLA-C-restricted CMV epitopes and well-studied HLA-B-restricted CMV epitopes were used by the study. Both CMV infection and a matching HLA type were indicated by public TCR beta signatures.

Study-wide results and caveats: Predominance within the ex vivo response was attributable to HLA-C-restricted CMV-specific TCR beta clonotypes. Frequencies of public TCR beta families were cumulated, and this identified carriers of CMV plus the relevant HLA.

Trimming took off 7 bases at V and 2 bases at J, with 15 bases between the two ends. The length of the CDR3 is 15 residues. This TCR came from a human donor in good health (CMV status not recorded). Some clones in this sample may be carry-over from other donors' samples. The chain links TRBV12-3 or TRBV12-4 to TRBJ1-3; tentative D call: TRBD1 (6 bases). The sample consisted of cultured CD8+ T cells from PBMCs, taken from culture after CMV antigen stimulation. The CDR3 region is CASTLGGSPGNTIYF. CDR3 bases: TGTGCCAGCACCCTAGGGGGGTCGCCTGGAAACACCATATATTTT.